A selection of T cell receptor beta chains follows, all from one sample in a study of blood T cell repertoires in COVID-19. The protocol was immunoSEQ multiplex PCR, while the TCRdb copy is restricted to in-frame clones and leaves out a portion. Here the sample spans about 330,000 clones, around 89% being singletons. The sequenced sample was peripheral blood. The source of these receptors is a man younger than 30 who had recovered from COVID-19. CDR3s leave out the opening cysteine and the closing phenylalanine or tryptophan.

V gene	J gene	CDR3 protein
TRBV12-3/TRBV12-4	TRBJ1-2	ASRETGTGYT
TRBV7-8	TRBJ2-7	ASSSAQVVSYEQY
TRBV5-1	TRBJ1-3	ASSSTGLSGNTIY
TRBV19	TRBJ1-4	ASSIQRYGTGGEKLF
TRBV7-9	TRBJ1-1	ASSSDMNTEAF
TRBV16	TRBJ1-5	ASSHGGRGDQPQH
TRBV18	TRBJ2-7	ASSPDRSYEQY
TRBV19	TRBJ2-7	ASSMQVFYEQY
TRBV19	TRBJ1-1	ASTDSNTEAF
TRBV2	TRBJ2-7	ASSPNEQY
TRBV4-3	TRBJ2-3	ASSPTGPGLAGTDTQY
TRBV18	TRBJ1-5	ASSRGEGVNQPQH
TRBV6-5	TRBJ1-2	ASRPRDRNYGYT
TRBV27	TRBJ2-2	ASSGSGDSRDTGELF
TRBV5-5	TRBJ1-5	ASSWTGEDQPQH
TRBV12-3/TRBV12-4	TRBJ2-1	ASLGGAYNEQF
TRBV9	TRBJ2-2	ASSVELSAGELF
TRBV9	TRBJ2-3	ASSASGTSDTDTQY
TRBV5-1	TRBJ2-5	ASSVGISDRGWETQY
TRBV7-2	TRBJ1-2	ASSLGNPDRGGYT
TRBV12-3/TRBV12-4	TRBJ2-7	ASSPYSYEQY
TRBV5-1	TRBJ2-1	ASKGQGAQDEQF
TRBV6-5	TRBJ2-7	ASSYSSPGYEQY
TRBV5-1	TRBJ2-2	ASSLVTSGVTGELF
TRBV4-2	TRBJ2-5	ASSQIKGTVRWQETQY
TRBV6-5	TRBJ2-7	ASTHTRNYEQY
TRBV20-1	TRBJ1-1	SASQAEAF
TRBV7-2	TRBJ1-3	ASSSDSLSGNTIY
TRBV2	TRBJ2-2	ASALPTSGQALGELF
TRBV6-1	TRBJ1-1	ASSETPGVRGTEAF